These 24 T cell receptor beta chains originate from one sample sequenced in a study of shared clonotypes between healthy human individuals. Here immunoSEQ multiplex PCR was the method, and the copy in TCRdb shows in-frame clones only, minus some. This table holds 950,000 to 1,100,000 clones, 65% to 80% found once. Sequencing was carried out using memory CD4+ T cells sorted from blood. Regarding subset: CD45RA-negative fraction. The receptors originated from a man younger than 35 in good health.

This sequence joins TRBV29-1 and TRBJ2-7; weak D call: TRBD1 (5 bases). CDR1 and CDR2 from the germline V gene are SQVTM and ANQGSEA. CDR3 size: 12 residues. V was pared by 6 bases and J by 6 bases, with 15 bases between. The CDR3, as DNA: TGCAGCGTGTCGAAGGGGAAAAGCGAGCAGTACTTC. Its translation: CSVSKGKSEQYF.

This clone has a handful of counts. V and J are TRBV19 and TRBJ1-5; 8 bases agree with TRBD1. Germline CDR1 is LNHDA and CDR2 is SQIVND (reference sequence). Unmatched junction bases numbered 5, after V lost 0 bases and J lost 7 bases. CDR3 length equals 15 residues. The DNA of the CDR3 is TGTGCCAGTAGTATAGATTTCCAGGGGGCACAGCCCCAGCATTTT. It codes for CASSIDFQGAQPQHF.

The chain employs TRBV7-2 and TRBJ1-5; D unclear. Trimming took off 1 base at V and 1 base at J, with 5 bases between the two ends. Germline V lookup: CDR1 SGHTA, CDR2 FQGNSA. This CDR3 region has 14 residues. The CDR3 DNA reads TGTGCCAGCAGCTTAGGTATCAGCAATCAGCCCCAGCATTTT. This translates into CASSLGISNQPQHF.

The rearrangement joins TRBV12-5 to TRBJ2-3; no clear D gene. Between the trimmed V and J ends, which lost 1 base and 6 bases, there was a span of 8 bases. Germline CDR1 is LGHNT and CDR2 is FRNRAP. The length of the CDR3 is 13 residues. The CDR3 sequence: CASGLAPTDTQYF. CDR3 coding DNA: TGTGCTAGTGGTTTGGCCCCCACCGATACGCAGTATTTT.

The rearrangement joins TRBV19 to TRBJ2-1, with D unresolved. CDR1 and CDR2 (germline): LNHDA, SQIVND (reference sequence). V was pared by 5 bases and J by 10 bases, with 15 bases between. The CDR3 sequence is 13 residues long. The CDR3 spells CASSLTRLHEQFF. The CDR3 nucleotides read TGTGCCAGTAGTCTTACCCGTTTGCACGAGCAGTTCTTC. Based on the CDR3 plus reference TRBV19 and TRBJ2-1, the full variable domain is DGGITQSPKYLFRKEGQNVTLSCEQNLNHDAMYWYRQDPGQGLRLIYYSQIVNDFQKGDIAEGYSVSREKKESFPLTVTSAQKNPTAFYLCASSLTRLHEQFFGPGTRLTVL.

The count of this clone is one. V is TRBV30 and J is TRBJ2-7; 12 nucleotides agree with TRBD2. Germline CDR1 reads GTSNPN; CDR2 reads SVGIG (reference sequence). The CDR3 is made up of 14 amino acids. Trimming at V came to 7 bases and at J to 2 bases, leaving 6 bases not matched to a gene. CDR3 amino acids: CALTTSGGTYEQYF. The CDR3 nucleotides are TGTGCCTTAACGACTAGCGGGGGAACCTACGAGCAGTACTTC.

The chain is built from TRBV4-1 and TRBJ2-3; 7 bases map to TRBD2. Germline values: CDR1 MGHRA, CDR2 YSYEKL. CDR3 length: 17 amino acids. V shed 0 bases, J shed 2 bases, and the junction held 8 bases outside the gene matches. As DNA, the CDR3 is TGCGCCAGCAGCCAAGATTTTTGGCGGGAGAACACAGATACGCAGTATTTT. This gives the protein CASSQDFWRENTDTQYF.

CDR3 protein: CASSLDPGQYAEQFF. As DNA, the CDR3 is TGTGCCAGCAGCTTAGATCCCGGGCAGTACGCTGAGCAGTTCTTC. The chain joins TRBV11-2 to TRBJ2-1, with unresolved D. Per germline, CDR1 SGHAT and CDR2 FQNNGV. CDR3 size: 15 residues. V lost 0 bases and J 9 bases, leaving 15 bases between the germline ends.

Turning to this clone: This sample includes further DNA sequences coding for the same CDR3. The chain joins TRBV5-1 to TRBJ2-7; D gene ambiguous. Germline CDR1 and CDR2: SGHRS and YFSETQ. The V and J ends lost 1 base and 5 bases respectively, with 7 bases between them. The length of the CDR3 is 12 residues. The CDR3 DNA follows: TGCGCCAGCAGCTTGAGTCTGGACGAGCAGTACTTC. Residues: CASSLSLDEQYF. Filled out from reference TRBV5-1 and TRBJ2-7, the complete variable domain reads KAGVTQTPRYLIKTRGQQVTLSCSPISGHRSVSWYQQTPGQGLQFLFEYFSETQRNKGNFPGRFSGRQFSNSRSEMNVSTLELGDSALYLCASSLSLDEQYFGPGTRLTVT.

The gene calls are TRBV5-1 and TRBJ1-1, with D uncertain. This CDR3 has 13 residues. Germline loops: CDR1 SGHRS, CDR2 YFSETQ. V lost 0 bases and J 8 bases, leaving 11 bases between the germline ends. CDR3 in amino acids: CASSLAGSTEAFF. The CDR3 coding sequence is TGCGCCAGCAGCTTGGCCGGTTCTACCGAAGCTTTCTTT.

V usage is TRBV5-1 and J usage is TRBJ1-1; 8 bases agree with TRBD1. Germline V gene data show CDR1 as SGHRS and CDR2 as YFSETQ. V dropped 5 bases and J dropped 5; count of bases not matched to a gene: 8. This CDR3 has 14 residues. CDR3 DNA: TGCGCCAGCAGACCACAGGGGGAAGGGACTGAAGCTTTCTTT. This codes for CASRPQGEGTEAFF.

This rearrangement joins TRBV6-1 to TRBJ1-4, with D perhaps matching TRBD1 (5 bases). The CDR3 runs 15 residues. Germline V gene data show CDR1 as MNHNS and CDR2 as SASEGT. Trimming took off 6 bases at V and 0 bases at J, with 11 bases between the two ends. CDR3 sequence (DNA): TGTGCCAGCAGCCGGGACCGCTCAACTAATGAAAAACTGTTTTTT. Protein product: CASSRDRSTNEKLFF.

The DNA of the CDR3 is TGTGCTAGTGGTTTCGGACAGGGGAAAGAGACCCAGTACTTC. This sequence encodes CASGFGQGKETQYF. The chain links TRBV12-5 to TRBJ2-5; 9 positions agree with TRBD1. V gave up 3 bases and J gave up 3 bases; unmatched junction bases: 2. This CDR3 contains 14 residues. CDR1 is LGHNT, CDR2 FRNRAP, per germline.

This clone has just a few counts. V is TRBV6-1 and J is TRBJ1-1; no clear D gene. Trimming took 10 bases from V and 1 from J, leaving 19 bases between them. The CDR3 is 15 residues long. Germline CDR1 and CDR2: MNHNS and SASEGT. CDR3 sequence: CATSEGASWNTEAFF. In DNA form, the CDR3 reads TGTGCCACCTCTGAGGGCGCAAGTTGGAACACTGAAGCTTTCTTT.

This clone is a singleton in its sample. The chain couples TRBV6-1 to TRBJ2-7; TRBD1 matches at 11 bases. The junction had 5 bases not matched to a gene; V was cut back by 10 bases and J by 3 bases. Germline values: CDR1 MNHNS, CDR2 SASEGT. The CDR3 totals 13 residues. CDR3 protein: CATRGTGGYEQYF. The CDR3 DNA is TGTGCCACCAGAGGGACAGGGGGCTACGAGCAGTACTTC.

This clone was detected only a few times. Distinct nucleotide sequences in the sample also encode this CDR3. The chain recombines TRBV2 with TRBJ2-7; D gene ambiguous. With 6 bases removed from V and 0 bases from J, the gap between germline ends came to 3 bases. The CDR3 totals 11 residues. Germline CDR1 is SNHLY and CDR2 is FYNNEI. As DNA, the CDR3 is TGTGCCAGCAGGCCCTCCTACGAGCAGTACTTC. Residues: CASRPSYEQYF.

To note about this clone: This sample includes further DNA sequences coding for the same CDR3. This chain links TRBV13 with TRBJ1-3; D unclear. The germline gives CDR1 PRHDT, CDR2 FYEKMQ (reference sequence). This CDR3 has 13 amino acids. Trimming shortened V by 2 bases and J by 1 base, and 3 bases separated the two germline ends. In DNA, the CDR3 is TGTGCCAGCAGCTTAATATCTGGAAACACCATATATTTT. This translates into CASSLISGNTIYF.

The chain's CDR3 is CASSFEGTQYF. DNA of the CDR3: TGTGCCAGCAGCTTTGAGGGGACCCAGTACTTC. This chain connects TRBV7-2 to TRBJ2-5, with D possibly TRBD2 on 5 matching bases. This CDR3 has 11 amino acids. Trimming took 3 bases from V and 7 from J, leaving 6 bases between them. Germline V lookup: CDR1 SGHTA, CDR2 FQGNSA.

This clone appeared a few times. The chain has TRBV25-1 and TRBJ2-1, with TRBD1 matching over 10 bases. V shed 3 bases, J shed 10 bases, and the junction held 15 bases outside the gene matches. There are 17 residues in the CDR3. Germline CDR1 reads MGHDK; CDR2 reads SYGVNS. In nucleotides, the CDR3 is TGTGCCAGCAGTGACTCCGGAGCCTCGACAGGGGGCCGCGAGCAGTTCTTC. It codes for CASSDSGASTGGREQFF. Using reference TRBV25-1 and TRBJ2-1 for the parts outside the CDR3, the full variable domain is EADIYQTPRYLVIGTGKKITLECSQTMGHDKMYWYQQDPGMELHLIHYSYGVNSTEKGDLSSESTVSRIRTEHFPLTLESARPSHTSQYLCASSDSGASTGGREQFFGPGTRLTVL.

This clone was recorded many times. An end of the junction differs from the germline gene, which may be a read error. The chain employs TRBV7-7 and TRBJ2-7; D may match TRBD1 or TRBD2 (5 bases each). The germline gives CDR1 SSHAT, CDR2 FNYEAQ (reference sequence). CDR3 length: 13 amino acids. The CDR3 reads CASSLYGTGEQYF. DNA of the CDR3: TGTGCTAGCAGCTTATACGGGACGGGCGAGCAGTACTTC. The complete variable domain, with remaining parts taken from reference TRBV7-7 and TRBJ2-7, reads GAGVSQSPRYKVTKRGQDVTLRCDPISSHATLYWYQQALGQGPEFLTYFNYEAQPDKSGLPSDRFSAERPEGSISTLTIQRTEQRDSAMYRCASSLYGTGEQYFGPGTRLTVT.

V is TRBV5-1 and J is TRBJ2-5; 8 bases fit TRBD1. The CDR3 extends over 17 amino acids. V lost 9 bases, J lost 12 bases, and 28 bases stayed unmatched. Germline lookup yields CDR1 SGHRS and CDR2 YFSETQ. DNA for the CDR3: TGCGCCACCCCAGACACCGAACCCGGGACAGGCTTCCTCTTTGAGTACTTC. It specifies CATPDTEPGTGFLFEYF.

This clone appeared a few times. V usage is TRBV6-5 and J usage is TRBJ2-5; the match to TRBD1 covers 8 bases. V was pared by 2 bases and J by 3 bases, with 2 bases of the junction left unmatched. This CDR3 is 14 amino acids long. In germline, CDR1 is MNHEY, CDR2 SVGAGI. As DNA, the CDR3 is TGTGCCAGCAGTTACGGGACAGGCAAAGAGACCCAGTACTTC. This sequence encodes CASSYGTGKETQYF.

The V call is TRBV5-1, the J call TRBJ2-3; D perhaps matches TRBD2 (6 bases). V was cut by 4 bases and J by 2 bases, with 14 bases left in between. The CDR3 sequence is 15 residues long. Germline-derived CDR1 and CDR2 are SGHRS and YFSETQ. CDR3 coding DNA: TGCGCCAGCAGCCGAGAGGGGACTCCCACAGATACGCAGTATTTT. It specifies CASSREGTPTDTQYF.

This clone was seen only a few times. The V and J genes are TRBV30 and TRBJ1-1; no definite D call. The CDR3 has 13 residues. Germline V CDR1 and CDR2: GTSNPN, SVGIG (reference sequence). Trimming took 4 bases from V and 1 from J, leaving 10 bases between them. In nucleotides, the CDR3 is TGTGCCTGGAACCCAGGAGGGAACACTGAAGCTTTCTTT. Translated: CAWNPGGNTEAFF.